The source of this T cell receptor beta chain is a study of cytomegalovirus exposure and HLA in healthy donors. Primers included in the PCR were 60 Vbeta and 13 Jbeta primers. Clones were read by immunoSEQ multiplex PCR, and TCRdb kept only the in-frame ones, dropping some. The sample includes some 200,000 clones, approximately 70% seen only once; the top ten take roughly 2.5%. CDR1 is SEHNR, CDR2 FQNEAQ, per germline (reference sequence). The junction had 5 bases not matched to a gene; V was cut back by 5 bases and J by 4 bases. CDR3 length equals 14 residues. This clone came up a few times. Its matching antigen is unknown. Study results and caveats: Cytomegalovirus-associated status was assigned to approximately 160 TCR beta chains. A missense DCLRE1C variant was associated with V- and J-gene trimming of TCR beta chains in a later analysis, and an independent cohort replicated the association. TCR beta sequences reportedly predicted most subjects' HLA-A and HLA-B alleles accurately. Further analysis, carried out later, found HLA-associated TCR beta chains more clonally expanded than equally common other chains.

Sequenced: PBMCs. The rearrangement joins TRBV7-9 to TRBJ2-1; 7 positions agree with TRBD1. The sequence was collected from a man between 40 and 49 years old in good health and CMV-seropositive. The CDR3 bases are TGTGCCAGCAGCCCCGACAGGGAGTACAATGAGCAGTTCTTC. Residues: CASSPDREYNEQFF.